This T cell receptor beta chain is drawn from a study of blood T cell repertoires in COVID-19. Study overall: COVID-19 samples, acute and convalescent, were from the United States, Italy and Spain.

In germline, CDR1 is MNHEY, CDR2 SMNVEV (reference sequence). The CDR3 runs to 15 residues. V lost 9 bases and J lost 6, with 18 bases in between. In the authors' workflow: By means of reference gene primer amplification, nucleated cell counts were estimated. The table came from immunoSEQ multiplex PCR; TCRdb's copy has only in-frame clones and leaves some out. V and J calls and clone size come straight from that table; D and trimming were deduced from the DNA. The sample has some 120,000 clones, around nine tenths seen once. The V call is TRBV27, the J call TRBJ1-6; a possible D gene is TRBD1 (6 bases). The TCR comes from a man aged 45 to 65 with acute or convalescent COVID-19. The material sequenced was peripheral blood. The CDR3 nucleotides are TGTGCCAGTAGCTCCCGGGGGGCCAGTAATTCACCCCTCCACTTT. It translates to CASSSRGASNSPLHF.